A selection of T cell receptor beta chains follows, all from one sample in a study of shared clonotypes between healthy human individuals. Clones were read by immunoSEQ multiplex PCR, and TCRdb kept only the in-frame ones, dropping some. The data contain under 2.5 million clones, approximately 90% of them singletons. The sample comprised naive CD4+ T cells from PBMCs. These receptors originate from a man aged 18 to 29 in good health. Some clones in this sample may be carry-over from other donors' samples. CDR3s include the opening cysteine and the closing phenylalanine or tryptophan. D genes are given only for firm matches. Size is stated for part of the rows, as once, few or many counts, or as a class when the clone is expanded.

D gene: -
V gene: TRBV19
J gene: TRBJ1-1
CDR3 length: 14
clone size: -
CDR3 DNA: TGTGCCAGTAGTATAGGCCGTGCGGGCACTGAAGCTTTCTTT
CDR3 protein: CASSIGRAGTEAFF

D gene: -
V gene: TRBV4-1
J gene: TRBJ2-2
CDR3 length: 13
clone size: -
CDR3 DNA: TGCGCCAGCAGCCGAGCGAGTGCCGGGGAGCTGTTTTTT
CDR3 protein: CASSRASAGELFF

D gene: -
V gene: TRBV28
J gene: TRBJ1-4
CDR3 length: 14
clone size: -
CDR3 DNA: TGTGCCAGCGAACGGAGACGAACTAATGAAAAACTGTTTTTT
CDR3 protein: CASERRRTNEKLFF

D gene: TRBD1
V gene: TRBV10-2
J gene: TRBJ2-5
CDR3 length: 11
clone size: -
CDR3 DNA: TGCGCCGCTGGGACAGGTGGTGCGCAGTACTTC
CDR3 protein: CAAGTGGAQYF

D gene: -
V gene: TRBV19
J gene: TRBJ1-3
CDR3 length: 14
clone size: -
CDR3 DNA: TGTGCCAGTAGCCGACGGGGGTCTGGAAACACCATATATTTT
CDR3 protein: CASSRRGSGNTIYF

D gene: -
V gene: TRBV27
J gene: TRBJ2-7
CDR3 length: 14
clone size: -
CDR3 DNA: TGTGCCAGCAGTCCCTTTGGGGGTGAGTACGAGCAGTACTTC
CDR3 protein: CASSPFGGEYEQYF

D gene: TRBD1
V gene: TRBV28
J gene: TRBJ2-7
CDR3 length: 13
clone size: -
CDR3 DNA: TGTGCCAGCAGACGACAGGGGGTGGTCGAGCAGTACTTC
CDR3 protein: CASRRQGVVEQYF

D gene: TRBD2
V gene: TRBV29-1
J gene: TRBJ2-3
CDR3 length: 16
clone size: -
CDR3 DNA: TGCAGCGTTGAAGGAAGGGAGGGGACGTCTCCAGATACGCAGTATTTT
CDR3 protein: CSVEGREGTSPDTQYF

D gene: -
V gene: TRBV27
J gene: TRBJ2-1
CDR3 length: 11
clone size: -
CDR3 DNA: TGTGCCAGCATCCAATTCAATGAGCAGTTCTTC
CDR3 protein: CASIQFNEQFF

D gene: TRBD2
V gene: TRBV5-1
J gene: TRBJ2-2
CDR3 length: 15
clone size: -
CDR3 DNA: TGCGCCAGCAGCTTGGTCGAGGGAGGGTCCGGGGAGCTGTTTTTT
CDR3 protein: CASSLVEGGSGELFF

D gene: TRBD1
V gene: TRBV28
J gene: TRBJ1-4
CDR3 length: 14
clone size: -
CDR3 DNA: TGTGCCAGCGGCGAGGACAGGGGAAGTGAAAAACTGTTTTTT
CDR3 protein: CASGEDRGSEKLFF

D gene: -
V gene: TRBV9
J gene: TRBJ2-7
CDR3 length: 14
clone size: once
CDR3 DNA: TGTGCCAGCAGCAAGGGGACCAGCAGTTACGAGCAGTACTTC
CDR3 protein: CASSKGTSSYEQYF

D gene: TRBD1
V gene: TRBV6-5
J gene: TRBJ1-5
CDR3 length: 14
clone size: -
CDR3 DNA: TGTGCCAGCAGCCGCCGGACAGGGGGACAGCCCCAGCATTTT
CDR3 protein: CASSRRTGGQPQHF

D gene: TRBD1
V gene: TRBV28
J gene: TRBJ1-4
CDR3 length: 13
clone size: -
CDR3 DNA: TGTGCCAGTGGGGACAGCCCATCGGGAAAACTGTTTTTT
CDR3 protein: CASGDSPSGKLFF

D gene: TRBD1
V gene: TRBV7-2
J gene: TRBJ1-4
CDR3 length: 14
clone size: -
CDR3 DNA: TGTGCCAGCAGCCCCGGGACAGGGGACGAAAAACTGTTTTTT
CDR3 protein: CASSPGTGDEKLFF

D gene: TRBD2
V gene: TRBV28
J gene: TRBJ2-7
CDR3 length: 15
clone size: -
CDR3 DNA: TGTGCCAGCGGCCAAATAGCGGGACCTTTCTACGAGCAGTACTTC
CDR3 protein: CASGQIAGPFYEQYF

D gene: -
V gene: TRBV5-1
J gene: TRBJ1-1
CDR3 length: 15
clone size: -
CDR3 DNA: TGCGCCAGCAGCCCGACGCTGGGGGGACCGGGTGAAGCTTTCTTT
CDR3 protein: CASSPTLGGPGEAFF